The 14 T cell receptor beta chains below were found in one sample sequenced in a study of memory CD4+ T cells and cytomegalovirus serostatus (dated by TCRdb to the late 2010s). The library was obtained by the immunoSEQ multiplex PCR assay. Sourced from immuneACCESS, this table was stored by TCRdb with only in-frame sequences that have V and J called. A share of the clones is absent; for the studies checked, an unresolved V gene accounts for under half, and the remainder has no known explanation. The sample table records tens of thousands of clones; 76% of these occur just once. The top ten hold around 1.9% of the sample. A FACSAria II was used to sort memory CD4+ T cells, defined as single viable CD3+CD4+CD8-CD45RO+ cells. The sample was memory CD4+ T cells from blood. Every receptor here comes from an adult in good health and CMV-seronegative.

The count of this clone is one. The chain links TRBV19 to TRBJ2-6, with D unclear. Trimming shortened V by 3 bases and J by 3 bases, and 9 bases separated the two germline ends. CDR1 is LNHDA and CDR2 is SQIVND in the germline V gene (reference sequence). The CDR3 has 15 residues. The CDR3 nucleotides are TGTGCCAGTAGTATTGCGGCTGATGGGGCCAACGTCCTGACTTTC. This gives the protein CASSIAADGANVLTF.

The rearrangement joins TRBV5-1 to TRBJ1-1; TRBD1 is a possible D gene (6 bases). This CDR3 is built from 17 residues. V lost 6 bases and J 1 base, leaving 22 bases between the germline ends. Germline CDR1 SGHRS, CDR2 YFSETQ. The CDR3 nucleotides read TGCGCCAGCACCCTCACGGGGACACGACCCAGGAACACTGAAGCTTTCTTT. Its protein product is CASTLTGTRPRNTEAFF. Complete variable domain (other parts from reference TRBV5-1 and TRBJ1-1): KAGVTQTPRYLIKTRGQQVTLSCSPISGHRSVSWYQQTPGQGLQFLFEYFSETQRNKGNFPGRFSGRQFSNSRSEMNVSTLELGDSALYLCASTLTGTRPRNTEAFFGQGTRLTVV.

The chain carries TRBV30 and TRBJ1-2; possibly TRBD1 for D (6 bases). V shed 7 bases and J shed 4 bases, with 10 bases lying between them. Germline V CDR1 and CDR2: GTSNPN, SVGIG (reference sequence). This CDR3 spans 11 amino acids. The CDR3 region has the DNA TGTGCCTTGGGGGCGAGCTATGGCTACACCTTC. It translates to CALGASYGYTF.

This chain joins TRBV28 and TRBJ2-7, with 9 bases aligning to TRBD1. With V trimmed by 4 bases and J by 3 bases, 7 bases remained unmatched. Germline CDR1 MDHEN, CDR2 SYDVKM. The CDR3 is 15 residues long. The CDR3 sequence is CASSSSMGQGYEQYF. As DNA, the CDR3 is TGTGCCAGCAGTTCCTCCATGGGACAGGGCTACGAGCAGTACTTC.

The V and J genes are TRBV19 and TRBJ2-2, with 7 positions matching TRBD1. V shed 7 bases, J shed 3 bases, and the junction held 8 bases outside the gene matches. The CDR3 length is 15 residues. Germline CDR1 is LNHDA and CDR2 is SQIVND (reference sequence). CDR3 DNA: TGTGCCAGTACCATGAGAGGGGGCGACACCGGGGAGCTGTTTTTT. This encodes CASTMRGGDTGELFF. Full variable domain (outside the CDR3, taken from reference TRBV19 and TRBJ2-2): DGGITQSPKYLFRKEGQNVTLSCEQNLNHDAMYWYRQDPGQGLRLIYYSQIVNDFQKGDIAEGYSVSREKKESFPLTVTSAQKNPTAFYLCASTMRGGDTGELFFGEGSRLTVL.

The rearrangement links TRBV29-1 to TRBJ2-1, with D perhaps assigned TRBD1 or TRBD2 (6 bases each). Trimming shortened V by 3 bases and J by 4 bases, and 13 bases separated the two germline ends. The CDR3 is 14 residues long. The germline CDR1 and CDR2 sequences are SQVTM and ANQGSEA. The CDR3, as DNA: TGCAGCGTTGATGGAGGGACACATTACAATGAGCAGTTCTTC. Protein: CSVDGGTHYNEQFF.

The chain is built from TRBV5-4 and TRBJ1-1; weak D call: TRBD1 (6 bases). The CDR3 consists of 16 residues. Germline lookup yields CDR1 SGHNT and CDR2 YYREEE (reference sequence). The V and J ends lost 4 bases and 5 bases respectively, with 21 bases between them. The CDR3 DNA reads as TGTGCCAGCAGCCCATCTAATCCACAGGGTTGGACTGAAGCTTTCTTT. It translates to CASSPSNPQGWTEAFF.

The rearrangement joins TRBV5-4 to TRBJ1-1; possible D gene TRBD1, 5 bases. This CDR3 has 19 residues. Germline V gene sequence: CDR1 SGHNT, CDR2 YYREEE (reference sequence). Trimming removed 4 bases at V and 0 bases at J, with 25 bases between. CDR3 residues: CASSPKFTRDQLMNTEAFF. The CDR3, as DNA: TGTGCCAGCAGCCCAAAGTTTACCAGGGACCAACTAATGAACACTGAAGCTTTCTTT.

CDR3 bases: TGTGCCAGCAGCTTAGCCTCGAGACCTGCCGCGAACACCGGGGAGCTGTTTTTT. Its protein product is CASSLASRPAANTGELFF. The chain links TRBV7-6 to TRBJ2-2; D gene unclear. The CDR3 runs to 18 residues. Trimming pared 0 bases from V and 0 bases from J, leaving 14 bases between. Germline values: CDR1 SGHVS, CDR2 FNYEAQ.

This rearrangement joins TRBV7-2 to TRBJ2-3, with a tentative D call TRBD2 (6 bases). From germline, CDR1 is SGHTA and CDR2 FQGNSA. The CDR3 spans 17 residues. Trimming removed 5 bases at V and 0 bases at J, with 18 bases between. CDR3 sequence: CASSQNPPGTSTDTQYF. The CDR3 nucleotides read TGTGCCAGCAGCCAAAATCCTCCGGGGACTAGCACAGATACGCAGTATTTT.

The chain uses TRBV29-1 and TRBJ2-3; perhaps TRBD2 as D (5 bases). CDR3 length: 15 amino acids. In germline, CDR1 is SQVTM, CDR2 ANQGSEA. The V end was cut by 4 bases, the J end by 0 bases, with 14 bases between. In nucleotides, the CDR3 is TGCAGCGTTGCCCGGGGTTCAACTAGCACAGATACGCAGTATTTT. Its translation is CSVARGSTSTDTQYF.

The chain combines TRBV5-1 with TRBJ1-3; D may be TRBD1 (6 bases). The CDR3 is made up of 15 amino acids. Trimming removed 3 bases at V and 3 bases at J, with 13 bases between. Looked up from germline, CDR1 is SGHRS and CDR2 is YFSETQ. CDR3 coding DNA: TGCGCCAGCAGCTCGCTCGGGGGCGTTGGAAACACCATATATTTT. Translation gives CASSSLGGVGNTIYF.

This clone was detected a few times. The V and J genes are TRBV10-2 and TRBJ2-7; the match to TRBD1 covers 7 bases. Germline lookup yields CDR1 WSHSY and CDR2 SAAADI. This CDR3 has 15 amino acids. The junction had 12 bases not matched to a gene; V was cut back by 7 bases and J by 3 bases. This chain's CDR3 is CASILNRDSSYEQYF. DNA of the CDR3: TGCGCCAGCATCCTGAACCGGGACAGCAGCTACGAGCAGTACTTC.

This chain joins TRBV6-5 and TRBJ1-2; D may be TRBD1 (6 bases). This CDR3 comprises 14 residues. Germline V gene sequence: CDR1 MNHEY, CDR2 SVGAGI. The V end was cut by 5 bases, the J end by 3 bases, with 13 bases between. The CDR3, as DNA: TGTGCCAGCAGTCGGACAGCGCGGGACTATGGCTACACCTTC. Translating gives CASSRTARDYGYTF.